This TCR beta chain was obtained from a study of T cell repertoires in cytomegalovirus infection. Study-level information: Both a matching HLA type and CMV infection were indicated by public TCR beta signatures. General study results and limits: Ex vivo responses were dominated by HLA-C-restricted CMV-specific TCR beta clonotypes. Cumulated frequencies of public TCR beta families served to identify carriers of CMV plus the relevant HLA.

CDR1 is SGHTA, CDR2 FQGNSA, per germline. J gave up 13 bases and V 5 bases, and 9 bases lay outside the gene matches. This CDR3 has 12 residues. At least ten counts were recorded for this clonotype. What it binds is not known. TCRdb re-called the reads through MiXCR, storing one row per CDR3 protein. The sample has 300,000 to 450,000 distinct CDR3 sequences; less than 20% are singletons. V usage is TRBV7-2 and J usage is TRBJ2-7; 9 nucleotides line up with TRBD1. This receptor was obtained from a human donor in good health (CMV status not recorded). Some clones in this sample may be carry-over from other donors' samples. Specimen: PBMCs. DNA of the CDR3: TGTGCCAGCAGCCTTCCGGGACAGGGTTCCTACTTC. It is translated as CASSLPGQGSYF.